One and the same sample provided the 28 T cell receptor beta chains below, sequenced in a study of human thymus T cells. Generated by immunoSEQ multiplex PCR, the TCRdb table keeps only in-frame clones and is missing some. The sample holds some 130,000 clones, more than 90% seen once. In corrective heart surgery, resections were taken, and these provided the thymus tissue. The sample taken for sequencing was thymus tissue. The receptors derive from a boy under two years old with a congenital heart defect but otherwise immunologically healthy.

The rearrangement joins TRBV6-1 to TRBJ1-4, with D unresolved. The CDR3 extends over 15 amino acids. The germline gives CDR1 MNHNS, CDR2 SASEGT. V was shortened by 0 bases and J by 4 bases, with 9 bases between the two germline ends. Here the CDR3 DNA reads TGTGCCAGCAGTGAAGCGGGTAATATTAATGAAAAACTGTTTTTT. Translated, it gives CASSEAGNINEKLFF.

The chain employs TRBV14 and TRBJ2-3; 12 nucleotides agree with TRBD2. Trimming at V came to 5 bases and at J to 5 bases, leaving 8 bases not matched to a gene. CDR1 is SGHDN and CDR2 is FVKESK in the germline V gene. The CDR3 consists of 16 residues. CDR3 residues: CASSSLAGGMEDTQYF. DNA for the CDR3: TGTGCCAGCAGCTCTCTAGCGGGGGGGATGGAAGATACGCAGTATTTT.

This clone was seen a single time. V usage is TRBV28 and J usage is TRBJ1-3; D is undetermined. CDR3 length: 14 residues. V lost 2 bases and J lost 3, with 8 bases in between. The germline CDR1 and CDR2 sequences are MDHEN and SYDVKM. The DNA of the CDR3 is TGTGCCAGCAGTTTAGAGTTCGATGGAAACACCATATATTTT. Translation: CASSLEFDGNTIYF.

The rearrangement links TRBV6-5 to TRBJ2-3; D may match TRBD1 or TRBD2 (5 bases each). Per the germline V gene, CDR1 is MNHEY and CDR2 is SVGAGI. CDR3 size: 15 residues. Trimming removed 10 bases from V and 8 bases from J, with 25 bases in between. The chain's CDR3 is CATSEDTAQRCTQYF. Here the CDR3 DNA reads TGTGCCACCTCGGAGGACACCGCTCAAAGATGTACGCAGTATTTT.

J is TRBJ2-7 and V is TRBV6-5; D uncertain. The CDR3 is made up of 13 amino acids. Trimming took off 4 bases at V and 1 base at J, with 8 bases between the two ends. CDR1 is MNHEY and CDR2 is SVGAGI in the germline V gene. CDR3 DNA: TGTGCCAGCAGTTTTGGGGTTTCCTACGAGCAGTACTTC. It specifies CASSFGVSYEQYF.

The CDR3 region has the DNA TGTGCCAGCAGTTATGCGGGACAGGGGAGGAACGAGCAGTACTTC. It encodes CASSYAGQGRNEQYF. This chain joins TRBV6-6 and TRBJ2-7, with 10 bases that match TRBD1. Trimming at V came to 3 bases and at J to 5 bases, leaving 7 bases not matched to a gene. The CDR3 sequence is 15 residues long. Germline assignment: CDR1 MNHNY and CDR2 SVGAGI (reference sequence).

The chain employs TRBV12-5 and TRBJ1-6, with TRBD1 as a possible D gene (6 bases). This CDR3 is built from 16 residues. With 5 bases removed from V and 0 bases from J, the gap between germline ends came to 11 bases. Germline CDR1 is LGHNT and CDR2 is FRNRAP. The CDR3 coding sequence is TGTGCTAGTGGTACAACAGGGAGCTCCTATAATTCACCCCTCCACTTT. This sequence encodes CASGTTGSSYNSPLHF. Based on the CDR3 plus reference TRBV12-5 and TRBJ1-6, the full variable domain is DARVTQTPRHKVTEMGQEVTMRCQPILGHNTVFWYRQTMMQGLELLAYFRNRAPLDDSGMPKDRFSAEMPDATLATLKIQPSEPRDSAVYFCASGTTGSSYNSPLHFGNGTRLTVT.

The CDR3 loop reads CASIRTGPYGYTF. Written as DNA, the CDR3 is TGTGCCAGCATTAGGACAGGGCCTTATGGCTACACCTTC. The J gene is TRBJ1-2, the V gene TRBV2; 8 nucleotides agree with TRBD1. V gave up 7 bases and J gave up 5 bases; unmatched junction bases: 6. Germline V CDR1 and CDR2: SNHLY, FYNNEI. The CDR3 extends over 13 amino acids.

This clone was seen a few times. The J gene is TRBJ1-6, the V gene TRBV4-3, with D tentatively TRBD1 (5 bases). This CDR3 spans 18 amino acids. Per the germline V gene, CDR1 is LGHNA and CDR2 is YSLEER. Trimming left V 0 bases short and J 10 bases short, with 22 bases between. This chain's CDR3 is CASSQELFGTVQRSPLHF. The DNA of the CDR3 is TGCGCCAGCAGCCAAGAGTTGTTCGGGACGGTTCAGCGGTCACCCCTCCACTTT.

CDR3 in amino acids: CASSLGNSPLHF. The CDR3, as DNA: TGTGCCAGCAGCTTAGGGAATTCACCCCTCCACTTT. The chain joins TRBV7-2 to TRBJ1-6; D unclear. The germline V and J ends were trimmed by 1 base and 7 bases, with 2 bases remaining between them. Germline V gene data show CDR1 as SGHTA and CDR2 as FQGNSA. The length of the CDR3 is 12 residues.

The gene calls are TRBV7-9 and TRBJ2-7; 9 bases line up with TRBD2. The CDR3 has 14 amino acids. Germline assignment: CDR1 SEHNR and CDR2 FQNEAQ (reference sequence). The trim removed 4 bases at V and 2 bases at J, leaving 3 bases unmatched. The CDR3 DNA follows: TGTGCCAGCAGCTGCGCGGGGGGGCCCTACGAGCAGTACTTC. Encoded protein: CASSCAGGPYEQYF.

The rearrangement links TRBV5-6 to TRBJ2-3, with 7 bases aligning to TRBD2. Germline CDR1 reads SGHDT; CDR2 reads YYEEEE. The V segment lost 1 base and the J segment 2 bases; nucleotides outside the gene matches: 7. The CDR3 runs to 16 residues. The CDR3 region has the DNA TGTGCCAGCAGCTTGTGGGGGAGGGATAACACAGATACGCAGTATTTT. This sequence encodes CASSLWGRDNTDTQYF.

This sequence joins TRBV4-2 and TRBJ2-7; D perhaps matches TRBD2 (6 bases). In germline, CDR1 is LGHNA, CDR2 YNFKEQ. Trimming left V 1 base short and J 0 bases short, with 10 bases between. The CDR3 sequence is 15 residues long. The CDR3: CASSQVRGSSYEQYF. In nucleotides, the CDR3 is TGTGCCAGCAGCCAAGTTCGGGGGAGCTCCTACGAGCAGTACTTC.

This clone occurred a few times. The V call is TRBV29-1, the J call TRBJ1-1; D is possibly TRBD1 (5 bases). V was shortened by 4 bases and J by 4 bases, with 10 bases between the two germline ends. The CDR3 length is 12 residues. Germline V gene data show CDR1 as SQVTM and CDR2 as ANQGSEA. CDR3 residues: CSVVTGSTEAFF. In DNA form, the CDR3 reads TGCAGCGTTGTAACAGGTTCCACTGAAGCTTTCTTT.

This chain uses TRBV6-5 with TRBJ1-1; D is unclear. CDR3 size: 14 residues. V was cut by 7 bases and J by 4 bases, with 16 bases left in between. CDR1 MNHEY and CDR2 SVGAGI come from the germline V gene. This chain's CDR3 is CASIPALGPTEAFF. CDR3 bases: TGTGCCAGCATCCCCGCCCTAGGGCCCACTGAAGCTTTCTTT.

The chain carries TRBV7-2 and TRBJ1-2; TRBD1 might be the D (6 bases). Germline V gives CDR1 SGHTA, CDR2 FQGNSA. V was shortened by 6 bases and J by 7 bases, with 24 bases between the two germline ends. The CDR3 extends over 16 amino acids. Written as DNA, the CDR3 is TGTGCCAGCAGTCATTCTAAAGGGGGGCACGTGGGTGGCTACACCTTC. Encoded protein: CASSHSKGGHVGGYTF. Full variable domain (missing parts from reference TRBV7-2 and TRBJ1-2): GAGVSQSPSNKVTEKGKDVELRCDPISGHTALYWYRQSLGQGLEFLIYFQGNSAPDKSGLPSDRFSAERTGGSVSTLTIQRTQQEDSAVYLCASSHSKGGHVGGYTFGSGTRLTVV.

This clone was seen once. V gene TRBV28 combines with J gene TRBJ1-1; D may be TRBD1 (5 bases). The CDR3 runs 15 residues. V was pared by 3 bases and J by 0 bases, with 11 bases between. CDR1 is MDHEN, CDR2 SYDVKM, per germline. CDR3 in DNA: TGTGCCAGCAGTTTCCCGGGACCCCTGAACACTGAAGCTTTCTTT. Protein sequence: CASSFPGPLNTEAFF.

This sequence joins TRBV7-9 and TRBJ2-3; 7 bases align to TRBD2. The CDR3 has 15 amino acids. J was trimmed by 6 bases and V by 8 bases; bases with no gene match: 14. Germline loops: CDR1 SEHNR, CDR2 FQNEAQ (reference sequence). The chain's CDR3 is CASGQIAGVLDTQYF. The CDR3, as DNA: TGTGCCAGCGGCCAAATAGCGGGCGTACTCGATACGCAGTATTTT.

The chain combines TRBV5-6 with TRBJ1-6; a weak D match, TRBD1 (5 bases). CDR3 length: 17 amino acids. Trimming pared 2 bases from V and 0 bases from J, leaving 12 bases between. Per germline, CDR1 SGHDT and CDR2 YYEEEE. The CDR3, as DNA: TGTGCCAGCAGCTTCTCCCAGGGCAACTCCTATAATTCACCCCTCCACTTT. Encoded protein: CASSFSQGNSYNSPLHF. The whole variable domain, filled in from reference TRBV5-6 and TRBJ1-6, reads DAGVTQSPTHLIKTRGQQVTLRCSPKSGHDTVSWYQQALGQGPQFIFQYYEEEERQRGNFPDRFSGHQFPNYSSELNVNALLLGDSALYLCASSFSQGNSYNSPLHFGNGTRLTVT.

The J gene is TRBJ2-1, the V gene TRBV7-3; 8 bases align to TRBD2. Germline V gene sequence: CDR1 SGHTA, CDR2 FQGTGA. The CDR3 contains 16 residues. V lost 2 bases, J lost 6 bases, and 9 bases stayed unmatched. Written as DNA, the CDR3 is TGTGCCAGCAGCTTATCCCCGGGACTAGTGGGCAATGAGCAGTTCTTC. The encoded protein is CASSLSPGLVGNEQFF.

This clone was observed a single time. The chain employs TRBV30 and TRBJ2-7; 7 bases match TRBD2. Looked up from germline, CDR1 is GTSNPN and CDR2 is SVGIG (reference sequence). Losses at the gene ends were 0 bases for V and 0 bases for J; bases not matched to a gene: 11. The CDR3 consists of 17 residues. The CDR3 here is CAWSVVSGPRSSYEQYF. The CDR3 DNA is TGTGCCTGGAGTGTCGTTAGCGGGCCAAGGAGCTCCTACGAGCAGTACTTC.

The chain has TRBV5-6 and TRBJ2-6; 8 bases are shared with TRBD2. CDR3 length: 17 residues. Germline V gene data show CDR1 as SGHDT and CDR2 as YYEEEE. J was trimmed by 0 bases and V by 6 bases; bases with no gene match: 8. The DNA for the CDR3 is TGTGCCAGCATCAAACTAGCGGTGAGCTCTGGGGCCAACGTCCTGACTTTC. Protein: CASIKLAVSSGANVLTF. The variable domain in full, completed from reference TRBV5-6 and TRBJ2-6, reads DAGVTQSPTHLIKTRGQQVTLRCSPKSGHDTVSWYQQALGQGPQFIFQYYEEEERQRGNFPDRFSGHQFPNYSSELNVNALLLGDSALYLCASIKLAVSSGANVLTFGAGSRLTVL.

The chain joins TRBV7-8 to TRBJ2-7; 8 bases align to TRBD1. V was pared by 3 bases and J by 3 bases, with 13 bases of the junction left unmatched. CDR3 size: 17 residues. Germline assignment: CDR1 SGHVS and CDR2 FQNEAQ. CDR3 loop: CASSFRVTGGGLYEQYF. The CDR3 nucleotides are TGTGCCAGCAGCTTTAGAGTCACAGGGGGAGGTCTCTACGAGCAGTACTTC.

The genes are TRBV27 and TRBJ2-1, with D unclear. V was cut by 4 bases and J by 9 bases, with 13 bases left in between. Germline V gene data show CDR1 as MNHEY and CDR2 as SMNVEV (reference sequence). The CDR3 loop spans 13 amino acids. The CDR3 region has the DNA TGTGCCAGCAGTTCCTCCTCGCTGGGTGAGCAGTTCTTC. This encodes CASSSSSLGEQFF.

This chain uses TRBV27 with TRBJ1-2; 9 nucleotides line up with TRBD1. The V and J ends lost 2 bases and 2 bases, in that order; junction bases with no gene match: 3. CDR3 length: 15 residues. The germline V gene encodes CDR1 MNHEY and CDR2 SMNVEV (reference sequence). This CDR3 is CASSLKQGANYGYTF. Written as DNA, the CDR3 is TGTGCCAGCAGTTTAAAACAGGGGGCAAACTATGGCTACACCTTC.

The chain carries TRBV9 and TRBJ2-5; TRBD2 agrees at 13 bases. CDR3 length: 15 amino acids. Germline CDR1 reads SGDLS; CDR2 reads YYNGEE. The junction had 5 bases not matched to a gene; V was cut back by 4 bases and J by 5 bases. The CDR3 region has the DNA TGTGCCAGCAGCCCTACTAGCGGGGGGGGCGAGACCCAGTACTTC. It yields the protein CASSPTSGGGETQYF.

The CDR3 bases are TGTGCCAGCAGCCCCAAAGGACAGCCCCTGAACACTGAAGCTTTCTTT. It translates to CASSPKGQPLNTEAFF. The V gene is TRBV7-8, the J gene TRBJ1-1; a weak D match, TRBD1 (6 bases). V gave up 5 bases and J gave up 0 bases, with 16 bases separating them. The germline gives CDR1 SGHVS, CDR2 FQNEAQ. The CDR3 is 16 amino acids.

V gene TRBV5-5 combines with J gene TRBJ1-3; D is unclear. Trimming stripped 0 bases from V and 4 bases from J, with 8 bases between. The CDR3 is 14 amino acids. Per germline, CDR1 SGHKS and CDR2 YYEKEE (reference sequence). The CDR3 here is CASSLAGSGNTIYF. The DNA of the CDR3 is TGTGCCAGCAGCTTGGCAGGAAGCGGAAACACCATATATTTT.